Each of the 20 T cell receptor beta chains below was sequenced from the same sample in a study of beta chain features in type 1 diabetes. Sequencing targeted expressed TCRB transcripts, as all isolated RNA had been reverse transcribed. Assay used: immunoSEQ multiplex PCR; TCRdb lists only in-frame clones, some missing. The table records about 240,000 clones, 25% to 30% of them present only once. The specimen sequenced was central memory CD4+ T cells from blood. All receptors come from a man between 25 and 39 years old in good health.

This clone turned up a few times. The V and J genes are TRBV6-1 and TRBJ2-1; 8 bases align to TRBD1. Losses at the gene ends were 10 bases for V and 6 bases for J; bases not matched to a gene: 5. Germline-derived CDR1 and CDR2 are MNHNS and SASEGT. The CDR3 is 12 residues long. CDR3 loop: CAISDRVNEQFF. CDR3 DNA: TGTGCCATCTCGGACAGGGTCAATGAGCAGTTCTTC.

V gene TRBV2 combines with J gene TRBJ2-1, with TRBD2 identical over 8 bases. This CDR3 spans 15 amino acids. Trimming cost V 7 bases and J 10 bases; bases outside gene matches: 15. The germline gives CDR1 SNHLY, CDR2 FYNNEI. The CDR3 nucleotides read TGTGCCAGCACCCAAGTGGCGGGAGGTCGAGGGGAGCAGTTCTTC. Translating it yields CASTQVAGGRGEQFF.

The chain couples TRBV7-2 to TRBJ2-2; D remains unclear. With 2 bases removed from V and 5 bases from J, the gap between germline ends came to 6 bases. The germline CDR1 and CDR2 sequences are SGHTA and FQGNSA. This CDR3 comprises 13 residues. The CDR3 sequence: CASSLSRTGELFF. In DNA form, the CDR3 reads TGTGCCAGCAGCTTAAGTCGAACCGGGGAGCTGTTTTTT.

This clone was counted a few times. The chain joins TRBV6-6 to TRBJ2-7; the match to TRBD1 covers 7 bases. The junction had 3 bases not matched to a gene; V was cut back by 6 bases and J by 1 base. The CDR3 length is 13 residues. Looked up from germline, CDR1 is MNHNY and CDR2 is SVGAGI (reference sequence). As DNA, the CDR3 is TGTGCCAGCAGCCCGGACAGGTCCTACGAGCAGTACTTC. Protein sequence: CASSPDRSYEQYF.

This chain connects TRBV29-1 to TRBJ2-1; TRBD1 is a possible D gene (6 bases). The V and J ends lost 0 bases and 3 bases respectively, with 9 bases between them. The length of the CDR3 is 14 residues. Germline V lookup: CDR1 SQVTM, CDR2 ANQGSEA. DNA for the CDR3: TGCAGCGTTGAAGAGCCGGACAGCTACAATGAGCAGTTCTTC. Its translation: CSVEEPDSYNEQFF.

A word on this clone: Other DNA sequences of this sample code for an identical CDR3. The chain carries TRBV5-1 and TRBJ2-5, with a weak D call TRBD1 (5 bases). V was trimmed by 0 bases and J by 2 bases, leaving 8 bases between them. The CDR3 has 14 residues. Germline CDR1 reads SGHRS; CDR2 reads YFSETQ. The CDR3 DNA is TGCGCCAGCAGCTTGGGACAGACACAAGAGACCCAGTACTTC. Its protein is CASSLGQTQETQYF. The variable domain in full, with the rest retrieved from reference TRBV5-1 and TRBJ2-5, is KAGVTQTPRYLIKTRGQQVTLSCSPISGHRSVSWYQQTPGQGLQFLFEYFSETQRNKGNFPGRFSGRQFSNSRSEMNVSTLELGDSALYLCASSLGQTQETQYFGPGTRLLVL.

This clone has a handful of counts. V and J are TRBV18 and TRBJ2-5; D is uncertain. The length of the CDR3 is 13 residues. V was clipped by 2 bases and J by 7 bases, with 11 bases between them. Germline CDR1 KGHSH, CDR2 LQKENI. For the CDR3, the DNA is TGTGCCAGCTCACCATCCCAAGCCAGGACCCAGTACTTC. Protein: CASSPSQARTQYF.

The chain employs TRBV27 and TRBJ2-3; D might be TRBD1 (5 bases). V lost 2 bases and J 6 bases, leaving 21 bases between the germline ends. There are 17 residues in the CDR3. In germline, CDR1 is MNHEY, CDR2 SMNVEV (reference sequence). This chain's CDR3 is CASSLKGQTHLPDTQYF. The CDR3 nucleotides are TGTGCCAGCAGTTTAAAGGGGCAGACTCACTTACCGGATACGCAGTATTTT.

The rearrangement joins TRBV7-2 to TRBJ2-1; 9 bases are shared with TRBD2. CDR1 and CDR2 from the germline V gene are SGHTA and FQGNSA. The V gene end was trimmed by 5 bases and the J gene end by 3 bases; junction bases not matched to a gene: 8. The CDR3 sequence is 16 residues long. CDR3 region: CASSTVAGEYYNEQFF. The DNA of the CDR3 is TGTGCCAGCAGCACGGTAGCGGGAGAATACTACAATGAGCAGTTCTTC.

The chain combines TRBV9 with TRBJ2-2; TRBD1 matches 7 bases. From germline, CDR1 is SGDLS and CDR2 YYNGEE. The J segment lost 9 bases and the V segment lost 4 bases, leaving 15 bases of the junction unmatched. The CDR3 has 16 residues. The CDR3 sequence: CASSSRDSIDGRELFF. The CDR3 DNA is TGTGCCAGCAGCTCTCGGGACAGCATAGATGGACGGGAGCTGTTTTTT.

The chain joins TRBV29-1 to TRBJ2-7; D not resolved. Trimming took off 6 bases at V and 7 bases at J, with 13 bases between the two ends. This CDR3 region has 11 residues. Germline V gene sequence: CDR1 SQVTM, CDR2 ANQGSEA. CDR3 residues: CSVARGGEQYF. The CDR3, as DNA: TGCAGCGTCGCCCGCGGTGGAGAGCAGTACTTC.

This clone was recorded once. The chain is built from TRBV30 and TRBJ2-7; a possible D gene is TRBD1 (7 bases). Germline V gives CDR1 GTSNPN, CDR2 SVGIG (reference sequence). The CDR3 has 14 residues. V lost 1 base and J 3 bases, leaving 13 bases between the germline ends. CDR3 sequence reads: CAWSARRGVYEQYF. DNA of the CDR3: TGTGCCTGGAGTGCGCGCAGGGGGGTCTACGAGCAGTACTTC.

This rearrangement joins TRBV7-2 to TRBJ1-1; D might be TRBD1 (5 bases). V shed 9 bases and J shed 5 bases, with 16 bases lying between them. The germline CDR1 and CDR2 sequences are SGHTA and FQGNSA. This CDR3 comprises 13 residues. In DNA form, the CDR3 reads TGTGCCAGTGGCTCAGGGATTCGGACTGAAGCTTTCTTT. It translates to CASGSGIRTEAFF.

As concerns this clone: The sample carries other DNA sequences with the same CDR3. The chain carries TRBV4-3 and TRBJ1-5; D is possibly TRBD1 (5 bases). The CDR3 spans 15 residues. Trimming cost V 0 bases and J 7 bases, with 13 bases left between them. Germline V gene data show CDR1 as LGHNA and CDR2 as YSLEER. The CDR3 reads CASSQDMMGDQPQHF. The CDR3 bases are TGCGCCAGCAGCCAAGATATGATGGGGGACCAGCCCCAGCATTTT.

The chain employs TRBV7-2 and TRBJ2-1; the match to TRBD1 covers 7 bases. The CDR3 consists of 15 residues. The germline gives CDR1 SGHTA, CDR2 FQGNSA. With 1 base clipped from V and 5 bases from J, the junction kept 5 bases outside the gene matches. Here the CDR3 DNA reads TGTGCCAGCAGCTTAGAGGGGGCTTGGAACAATGAGCAGTTCTTC. Residues: CASSLEGAWNNEQFF.

This clone showed up just once. The CDR3 spells CAWTRGLYGYTF. CDR3 in DNA: TGTGCCTGGACCAGGGGGCTTTATGGCTACACCTTC. V gene TRBV30 combines with J gene TRBJ1-2; 8 bases line up with TRBD1. CDR3 length equals 12 residues. CDR1 and CDR2 (germline): GTSNPN, SVGIG (reference sequence). The V gene end was trimmed by 4 bases and the J gene end by 5 bases; junction bases not matched to a gene: 3.

The chain carries TRBV4-2 and TRBJ2-1, with 9 nucleotides matching TRBD2. Germline trimming cut 4 bases from V and 7 bases from J; bases unmatched to any gene: 11. The CDR3 consists of 16 residues. Germline V gene data show CDR1 as LGHNA and CDR2 as YNFKEQ. The CDR3 DNA follows: TGTGCCAGCAGCCCCCGAGCGCGGGGGGGCCTAAATGAGCAGTTCTTC. Its protein is CASSPRARGGLNEQFF.

The CDR3 region has the DNA TGTGCCAGCAGCAAAGTGGGGCTAGCCGGGGCCCCAGATACGCAGTATTTT. It yields the protein CASSKVGLAGAPDTQYF. The chain employs TRBV9 and TRBJ2-3, with D tentatively TRBD1 or TRBD2 (5 bases each). The CDR3 sequence is 17 residues long. Germline assignment: CDR1 SGDLS and CDR2 YYNGEE. Trimming cost V 4 bases and J 4 bases, with 22 bases left between them.

The chain uses TRBV7-8 and TRBJ2-1, with D unresolved. V gave up 1 base and J gave up 3 bases, with 10 bases separating them. Germline V gene lookup returns CDR1 SGHVS and CDR2 FQNEAQ. The CDR3 runs 15 residues. The CDR3 coding sequence is TGTGCCAGCAGCTTAGTGGGTACCCTCTACAATGAGCAGTTCTTC. It is translated as CASSLVGTLYNEQFF.

This clone was recorded at least ten times. Here the CDR3 reads CASSPRLAGGREQFF. The DNA for the CDR3 is TGTGCCAGTAGTCCCCGACTAGCGGGAGGGCGCGAGCAGTTCTTC. The chain couples TRBV19 to TRBJ2-1; TRBD2 matches 14 bases. CDR1 and CDR2 (germline): LNHDA, SQIVND (reference sequence). Trimming cost V 5 bases and J 10 bases; bases outside gene matches: 7. The CDR3 has 15 amino acids.